These 26 T cell receptor beta chains share one sample of origin, sequenced in a study of blood T cells in healthy people across ages (dated by TCRdb to between 2015 and 2017). Library preparation employed 5' RACE. The sequencing machine was an Illumina HiSeq 2500. A second PCR of about 7 to 12 cycles was performed with a sample-barcoded 5' primer and a J-beta primer mix. Clones were called with MiXCR by TCRdb after fastp trimmed the public reads at Q25, and only in-frame beta chains were retained. Rows are combined by CDR3 protein, so each entry shows the most common genes and DNA. The sample includes over a million distinct CDR3 sequences, with 40% to 50% observed a single time. Roughly 7.9% of the sample comes from the top ten. The sequencing sample was made of blood. The source of these receptors is a woman younger than 30 in good health.

This clonotype was counted ten times or more. This chain joins TRBV2 and TRBJ1-4; D may be TRBD1 (5 bases). V lost 6 bases and J 0 bases, leaving 8 bases between the germline ends. Germline V gives CDR1 SNHLY, CDR2 FYNNEI. The length of the CDR3 is 14 residues. The CDR3 nucleotides read TGTGCCAGCAGGCAACAGGCAACTAATGAAAAACTGTTTTTT. This translates into CASRQQATNEKLFF. Full variable domain (missing parts from reference TRBV2 and TRBJ1-4): EPEVTQTPSHQVTQMGQEVILRCVPISNHLYFYWYRQILGQKVEFLVSFYNNEISEKSEIFDDQFSVERPDGSNFTLKIRSTKLEDSAMYFCASRQQATNEKLFFGSGTQLSVL.

The chain is built from TRBV6-7 and TRBJ2-5; D is possibly TRBD1 or TRBD2 (7 bases each). TRBV6-7 is known as an ORF, though its function is uncertain. This CDR3 is 12 amino acids long. V lost 6 bases, J lost 11 bases, and 16 bases lay in between. As DNA, the CDR3 is TGTGCCAGCAGAGCCCAGGGGGGGGAGCAGTACTTC. This encodes CASRAQGGEQYF.

V gene TRBV28 combines with J gene TRBJ1-4; TRBD1 matches at 7 bases. V lost 4 bases and J lost 5; bases outside the gene matches: 10. Germline V lookup: CDR1 MDHEN, CDR2 SYDVKM. The CDR3 is 16 amino acids. The DNA of the CDR3 is TGTGCCAGCAGTTACCTGACCGGGACAGTAAATGAAAAACTGTTTTTT. It encodes CASSYLTGTVNEKLFF.

This chain connects TRBV24-1 to TRBJ2-1; D unclear. The DNA end is a closer match to TRBJ2-7, so the J assignment may be wrong. The CDR3 runs to 18 residues. In germline, CDR1 is KGHDR, CDR2 SFDVKD. The DNA of the CDR3 is TGTGCCACCAGTGATTCGATAGGCTCTCTGGGCTCCTACAATGAGCAGTACTTC. This codes for CATSDSIGSLGSYNEQYF.

The J gene is TRBJ2-3, the V gene TRBV5-6; TRBD1 might be the D (6 bases). The germline CDR1 and CDR2 sequences are SGHDT and YYEEEE. The V end lost 5 bases, the J end lost 10 bases, and 14 bases lay between the germline ends. CDR3 length equals 12 residues. Written as DNA, the CDR3 is TGTGCCAGCAGATTAGCAGGGGTTCCGCAGTATTTT. It translates to CASRLAGVPQYF.

This clonotype was counted at least ten times. The chain combines TRBV5-1 with TRBJ2-1, with TRBD2 matching 11 bases. Germline V gene lookup returns CDR1 SGHRS and CDR2 YFSETQ. The CDR3 sequence is 14 residues long. V was clipped by 3 bases and J by 7 bases; unmatched bases: 3. CDR3 region: CASSSPSGRNEQFF. CDR3 DNA sequence: TGCGCCAGCAGCTCGCCTAGCGGGAGGAATGAGCAGTTCTTC.

The chain carries TRBV29-1 and TRBJ1-1; no clear D gene. With 6 bases removed from V and 4 bases from J, the gap between germline ends came to 18 bases. The CDR3 is made up of 14 amino acids. CDR1 and CDR2 (germline): SQVTM, ANQGSEA. Written as DNA, the CDR3 is TGCAGCGTCAAGGGCGGCGGTGCGAGCACTGAAGCTTTCTTT. Protein product: CSVKGGGASTEAFF.

This clonotype was found a few times. The chain joins TRBV6-1 to TRBJ2-5; D possibly corresponds to TRBD1 (7 bases). The germline CDR1 and CDR2 sequences are MNHNS and SASEGT. V lost 10 bases and J lost 12, with 24 bases in between. CDR3 size: 13 residues. In DNA form, the CDR3 reads TGTGCCACCGGACAGGAGGGTAATGGGGTGGAGTACTTC. Translated, it gives CATGQEGNGVEYF.

This clonotype was picked up a small number of times. This chain uses TRBV7-3 with TRBJ1-1; 7 bases are a match to TRBD1. The length of the CDR3 is 15 residues. CDR1 and CDR2 from the germline V gene are SGHTA and FQGTGA. V dropped 5 bases and J dropped 6; count of bases not matched to a gene: 12. DNA of the CDR3: TGTGCCAGCAGCCCAAGCGTTCAGGGGGGAGCTGAAGCTTTCTTT. It codes for CASSPSVQGGAEAFF.

The rearrangement links TRBV12-5 to TRBJ2-1; possible D gene TRBD2, 5 bases. The germline V gene has CDR1 LGHNT and CDR2 FRNRAP. The CDR3 has 13 residues. V was clipped by 5 bases and J by 7 bases, with 12 bases between them. The CDR3 coding sequence is TGTGCTAGTGGTCGACAAGGCGGGAATGAGCAGTTCTTC. This sequence encodes CASGRQGGNEQFF.

The chain joins TRBV18 to TRBJ2-3; no clear D gene. The germline V gene has CDR1 KGHSH and CDR2 LQKENI. The V end lost 1 base, the J end lost 3 bases, and 5 bases lay between the germline ends. The CDR3 runs 13 residues. The chain's CDR3 is CASSPQRTDTQYF. The CDR3 coding sequence is TGTGCCAGCTCACCACAAAGGACAGATACGCAGTATTTT.

This clonotype has only a few counts. The rearrangement uses TRBV12-3 or TRBV12-4 and TRBJ2-1; no definite D call. V gave up 4 bases and J gave up 4 bases, with 14 bases separating them. This CDR3 spans 15 amino acids. CDR3 sequence reads: CASSSRTSNYNEQFF. CDR3 nucleotides: TGTGCCAGCAGTTCTCGGACCAGCAATTACAATGAGCAGTTCTTC.

This clonotype was picked up a small number of times. The chain links TRBV7-9 to TRBJ1-5, with a tentative D call TRBD1 (5 bases). CDR3 length: 15 residues. CDR1 is SEHNR, CDR2 FQNEAQ, per germline (reference sequence). The V gene lost 4 bases and the J gene lost 4 bases, with 14 bases spanning the gap. The CDR3 loop is CASSSAGRGNQPQHF. In DNA form, the CDR3 reads TGTGCCAGCAGCTCCGCGGGGAGGGGTAATCAGCCCCAGCATTTT.

This clonotype was observed a few times. This rearrangement joins TRBV30 to TRBJ1-2; a weak D match, TRBD1 (5 bases). The CDR3 loop spans 12 amino acids. V lost 0 bases to trimming and J lost 8 bases, with 10 bases between them. Germline values: CDR1 GTSNPN, CDR2 SVGIG (reference sequence). CDR3 nucleotide sequence: TGTGCCTGGAGTGTAGGGACGAGGGGCTACACCTTC. Protein sequence: CAWSVGTRGYTF. Together with reference TRBV30 and TRBJ1-2, the CDR3 gives the full variable domain: SQTIHQWPATLVQPVGSPLSLECTVEGTSNPNLYWYRQAAGRGLQLLFYSVGIGQISSEVPQNLSASRPQDRQFILSSKKLLLSDSGFYLCAWSVGTRGYTFGSGTRLTVV.

DNA for the CDR3: TGCGCCAGCAGCCCGGTCACAGGGCACAATGAGCAGTTCTTC. Protein product: CASSPVTGHNEQFF. V is TRBV5-1 and J is TRBJ2-1, with D possibly matching TRBD1 (6 bases). Germline V gene data show CDR1 as SGHRS and CDR2 as YFSETQ. The CDR3 loop spans 14 amino acids. V lost 4 bases and J lost 5, with 13 bases in between.

The rearrangement joins TRBV28 to TRBJ1-5, with 10 bases that match TRBD1. V trimming: 3 bases; J trimming: 2 bases; junction bases outside the gene matches: 4. The CDR3 is 16 amino acids. CDR1 is MDHEN, CDR2 SYDVKM, per germline. The CDR3 loop reads CASSFPGTGGNQPQHF. The CDR3 DNA reads as TGTGCCAGCAGTTTCCCCGGGACAGGGGGCAATCAGCCCCAGCATTTT.

Note on this clonotype: A single base separates this from a much larger clone, so it may be a read error. The rearrangement uses TRBV6-1 and TRBJ2-7; no firm D call. CDR3 length: 11 residues. The germline V gene encodes CDR1 MNHNS and CDR2 SASEGT. The ends were cut back, 2 bases at V and 2 bases at J, with 1 base in the middle. CDR3 nucleotides: TGTGCCAGCAGTGAACCCTACGAGCAGTACTTC. Its translation: CASSEPYEQYF.

CDR3 coding DNA: TGTGCCAGCGATGACAGGGGGCGCGATAATGAGCAGTACTTC. Translated: CASDDRGRDNEQYF. The chain is built from TRBV7-9 and TRBJ2-1; 10 bases map to TRBD1. The J call may be wrong; the DNA end is better matched by TRBJ2-7. The germline gives CDR1 SEHNR, CDR2 FQNEAQ (reference sequence). The CDR3 length is 14 residues.

V and J are TRBV4-2 and TRBJ2-1; D not certain. The CDR3 sequence is 15 residues long. Trimming took 1 base from V and 6 from J, leaving 13 bases between them. Germline CDR1 LGHNA, CDR2 YNFKEQ. The DNA for the CDR3 is TGTGCCAGCAGCCAAGTAGGCGCCTGGGGCAATGAGCAGTTCTTC. Translating gives CASSQVGAWGNEQFF.

This clonotype was seen once. The V and J genes are TRBV7-2 and TRBJ1-5; 8 nucleotides line up with TRBD1. The germline V gene encodes CDR1 SGHTA and CDR2 FQGNSA. V gave up 2 bases and J gave up 2 bases; unmatched junction bases: 5. The CDR3 runs 16 residues. The CDR3 nucleotides are TGTGCCAGCAGCTTACCAGGGGGCCGTGGCAATCAGCCCCAGCATTTT. The encoded protein is CASSLPGGRGNQPQHF.

V and J are TRBV9 and TRBJ2-1, with TRBD2 identical over 16 bases. CDR1 is SGDLS, CDR2 YYNGEE, per germline. The CDR3 loop spans 17 amino acids. The V gene end was trimmed by 2 bases and the J gene end by 15 bases; junction bases not matched to a gene: 14. The CDR3 nucleotides are TGTGCCAGCAGCGTGAGCCCGGGACTAGCGGGGGGGGGTCAGTGGTTCTTC. As protein: CASSVSPGLAGGGQWFF.

This clonotype was seen a few times. V is TRBV27 and J is TRBJ1-1; D remains ambiguous. This CDR3 has 15 amino acids. Germline V gene sequence: CDR1 MNHEY, CDR2 SMNVEV (reference sequence). V gave up 0 bases and J gave up 0 bases, with 8 bases separating them. In DNA form, the CDR3 reads TGTGCCAGCAGTTTATCCCTGGGCTTGAACACTGAAGCTTTCTTT. It translates to CASSLSLGLNTEAFF.

The chain uses TRBV12-3 or TRBV12-4 and TRBJ2-1; D is ambiguous. V shed 3 bases and J shed 7 bases, with 7 bases lying between them. This CDR3 spans 12 amino acids. The CDR3 spells CASSLLPNEQFF. The CDR3, as DNA: TGTGCCAGCAGTTTGTTACCGAATGAGCAGTTCTTC.

This chain uses TRBV2 with TRBJ2-3, with 8 bases identical to TRBD2. The V gene end was trimmed by 10 bases and the J gene end by 2 bases; junction bases not matched to a gene: 8. CDR3 length: 14 residues. Germline CDR1 reads SNHLY; CDR2 reads FYNNEI. The CDR3 is CAIPSGPLTDTQYF. In nucleotides, the CDR3 is TGTGCCATCCCTAGCGGGCCTCTCACAGATACGCAGTATTTT.

There are a few counts of this clonotype. The chain recombines TRBV3-1 with TRBJ1-2; D gene uncertain. The CDR3 covers 15 residues. Germline lookup yields CDR1 LGHDT and CDR2 YNNKEL (reference sequence). With 3 bases removed from V and 3 bases from J, the gap between germline ends came to 14 bases. The CDR3 DNA reads as TGTGCCAGCAGCCATGGACGGTGGGTTTACTATGGCTACACCTTC. It encodes CASSHGRWVYYGYTF.

This sequence joins TRBV20-1 and TRBJ2-3, with 7 positions matching TRBD2. This CDR3 spans 17 amino acids. After removal of 6 bases from V and 0 bases from J, the junction contained 15 bases not matched to a gene. Germline loops: CDR1 DFQATT, CDR2 SNEGSKA (reference sequence). For the CDR3, the DNA is TGCAGTGCCCGGGGGGACCGCCTGACTTCTAGCACAGATACGCAGTATTTT. It yields the protein CSARGDRLTSSTDTQYF.